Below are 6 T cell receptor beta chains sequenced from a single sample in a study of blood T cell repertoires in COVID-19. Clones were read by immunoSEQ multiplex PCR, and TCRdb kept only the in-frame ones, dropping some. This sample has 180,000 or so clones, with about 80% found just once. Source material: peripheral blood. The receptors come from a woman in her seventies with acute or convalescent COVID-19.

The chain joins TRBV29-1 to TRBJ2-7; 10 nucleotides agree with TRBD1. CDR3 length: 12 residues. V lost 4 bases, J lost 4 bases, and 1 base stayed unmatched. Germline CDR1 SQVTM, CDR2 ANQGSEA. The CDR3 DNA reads TGCAGCGTTGGGGACAGGGGTTACGAGCAGTACTTC. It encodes CSVGDRGYEQYF.

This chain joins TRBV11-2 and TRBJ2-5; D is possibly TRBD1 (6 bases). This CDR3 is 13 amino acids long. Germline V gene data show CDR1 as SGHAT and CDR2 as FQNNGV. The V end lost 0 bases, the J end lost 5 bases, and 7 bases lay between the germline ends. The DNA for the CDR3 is TGTGCCAGCAGCTTAGAGAGGGGGGAGACCCAGTACTTC. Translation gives CASSLERGETQYF.

In DNA, the CDR3 is TGTGCCAGCAGTTTCCGGGAATATAATTCACCCCTCCACTTT. Translated, it gives CASSFREYNSPLHF. The V call is TRBV28, the J call TRBJ1-6; D is ambiguous. The CDR3 totals 14 residues. V was trimmed by 3 bases and J by 4 bases, leaving 7 bases between them. Germline values: CDR1 MDHEN, CDR2 SYDVKM.

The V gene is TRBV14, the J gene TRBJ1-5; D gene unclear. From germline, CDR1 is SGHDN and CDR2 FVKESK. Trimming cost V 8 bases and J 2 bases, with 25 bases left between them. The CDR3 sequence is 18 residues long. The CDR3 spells CASRGSFRVPLGNQPQHF. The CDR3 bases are TGTGCCAGCCGGGGATCCTTTCGGGTCCCCCTTGGCAATCAGCCCCAGCATTTT.

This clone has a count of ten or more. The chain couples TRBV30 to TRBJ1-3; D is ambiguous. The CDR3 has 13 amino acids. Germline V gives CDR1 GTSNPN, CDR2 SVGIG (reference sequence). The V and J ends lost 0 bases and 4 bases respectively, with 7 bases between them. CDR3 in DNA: TGTGCCTGGAGTGTACTCCCAGGAAACACCATATATTTT. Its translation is CAWSVLPGNTIYF.

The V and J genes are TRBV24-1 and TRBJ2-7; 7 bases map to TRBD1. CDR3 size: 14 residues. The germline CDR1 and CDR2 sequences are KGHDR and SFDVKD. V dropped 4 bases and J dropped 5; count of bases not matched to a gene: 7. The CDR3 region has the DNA TGTGCCACCAGTGACCGACAGGGTAGGAACGAGCAGTACTTC. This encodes CATSDRQGRNEQYF.